This T cell receptor beta chain was found in a study of blood T cell repertoires in COVID-19. The wider study: Samples came from the United States, Italy and Spain, spanning acute and convalescent COVID-19.

Under the authors' procedure: It was from reference gene primer amplification that nucleated cell counts were estimated. Assay: immunoSEQ multiplex PCR; the TCRdb copy retains only in-frame clones and omits some. Clone size and V and J calls were adopted from that table, with D and trimming inferred from the DNA. The profile shows hundreds of thousands of clones, approximately 80% of them singletons. Remarks on this clone: Other DNA variants within this sample encode the same CDR3.

Participant ages covered roughly 18 to 89 years across 24 US areas. Assignments of participants to cohorts depended upon their own reported clinical history. The sequence was obtained from a man younger than 45 with acute COVID-19. The sample taken for sequencing was PBMCs or T cells enriched from blood (not recorded which).

In nucleotides, the CDR3 is TGTGCCAGCAGTGAAGGGAGAGACTATGGCTACACCTTC. It translates to CASSEGRDYGYTF. This sequence joins TRBV6-1 and TRBJ1-2; the D is unclear. The CDR3 loop spans 13 amino acids. Germline CDR1 and CDR2: MNHNS and SASEGT. The V gene lost 1 base and the J gene lost 3 bases, with 6 bases spanning the gap.